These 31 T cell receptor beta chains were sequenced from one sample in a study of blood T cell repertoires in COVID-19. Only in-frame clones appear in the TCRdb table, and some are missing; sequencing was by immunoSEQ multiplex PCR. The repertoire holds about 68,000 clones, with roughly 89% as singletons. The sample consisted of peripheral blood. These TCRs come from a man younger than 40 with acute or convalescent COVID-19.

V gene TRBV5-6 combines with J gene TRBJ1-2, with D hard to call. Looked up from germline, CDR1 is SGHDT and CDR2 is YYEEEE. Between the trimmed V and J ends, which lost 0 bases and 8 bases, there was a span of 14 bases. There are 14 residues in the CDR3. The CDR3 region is CASSLAHGGMGYTF. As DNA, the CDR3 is TGTGCCAGCAGCTTGGCCCACGGCGGTATGGGCTACACCTTC. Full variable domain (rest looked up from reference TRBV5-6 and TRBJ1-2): DAGVTQSPTHLIKTRGQQVTLRCSPKSGHDTVSWYQQALGQGPQFIFQYYEEEERQRGNFPDRFSGHQFPNYSSELNVNALLLGDSALYLCASSLAHGGMGYTFGSGTRLTVV.

The DNA for the CDR3 is TGCGCCAGCAGCCCCCGGGACTCTTCCCGAGAGACCCAGTACTTC. Its translation is CASSPRDSSRETQYF. V usage is TRBV5-1 and J usage is TRBJ2-5; TRBD2 might be the D (6 bases). Between the trimmed V and J ends, which lost 4 bases and 4 bases, there was a span of 17 bases. The CDR3 consists of 15 residues. Germline V lookup: CDR1 SGHRS, CDR2 YFSETQ. The variable domain in full, with the rest retrieved from reference TRBV5-1 and TRBJ2-5, is KAGVTQTPRYLIKTRGQQVTLSCSPISGHRSVSWYQQTPGQGLQFLFEYFSETQRNKGNFPGRFSGRQFSNSRSEMNVSTLELGDSALYLCASSPRDSSRETQYFGPGTRLLVL.

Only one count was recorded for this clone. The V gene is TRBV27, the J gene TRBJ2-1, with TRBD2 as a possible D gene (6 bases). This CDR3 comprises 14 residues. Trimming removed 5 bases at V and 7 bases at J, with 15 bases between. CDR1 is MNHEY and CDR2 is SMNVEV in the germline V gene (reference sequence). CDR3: CASSILAQNNEQFF. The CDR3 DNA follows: TGTGCCAGCAGTATTCTAGCGCAAAATAATGAGCAGTTCTTC.

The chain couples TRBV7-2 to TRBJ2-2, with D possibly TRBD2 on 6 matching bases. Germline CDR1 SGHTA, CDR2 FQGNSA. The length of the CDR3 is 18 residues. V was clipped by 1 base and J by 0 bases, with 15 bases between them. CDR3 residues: CASSLVGGGASNTGELFF. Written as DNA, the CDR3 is TGTGCCAGCAGCTTAGTAGGAGGAGGGGCCTCGAACACCGGGGAGCTGTTTTTT.

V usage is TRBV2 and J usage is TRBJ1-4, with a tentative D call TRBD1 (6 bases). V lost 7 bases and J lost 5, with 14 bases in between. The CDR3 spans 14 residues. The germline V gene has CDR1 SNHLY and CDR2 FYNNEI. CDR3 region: CASNGGQWNEKLFF. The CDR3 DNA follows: TGTGCCAGCAATGGGGGACAATGGAATGAAAAACTGTTTTTT.

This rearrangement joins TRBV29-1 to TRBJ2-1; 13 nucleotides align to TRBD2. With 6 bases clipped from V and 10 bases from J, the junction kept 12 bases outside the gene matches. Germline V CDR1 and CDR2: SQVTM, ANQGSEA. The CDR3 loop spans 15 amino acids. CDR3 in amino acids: CSVDGTSGVDLEQFF. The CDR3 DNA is TGCAGCGTAGACGGGACTAGCGGGGTTGACCTGGAGCAGTTCTTC.

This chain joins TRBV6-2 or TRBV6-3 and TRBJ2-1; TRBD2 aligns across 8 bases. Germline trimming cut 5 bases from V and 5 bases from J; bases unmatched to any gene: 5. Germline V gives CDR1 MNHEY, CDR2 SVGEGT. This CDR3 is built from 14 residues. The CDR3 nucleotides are TGTGCCAGCAGTCAACTAGCGGAGGACAATGAGCAGTTCTTC. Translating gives CASSQLAEDNEQFF.

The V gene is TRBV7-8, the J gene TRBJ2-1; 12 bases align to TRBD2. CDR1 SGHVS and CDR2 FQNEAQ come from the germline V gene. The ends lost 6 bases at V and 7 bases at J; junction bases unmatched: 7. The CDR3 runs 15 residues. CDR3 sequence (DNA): TGTGCCAGCAGTCTAGCGGGAGGGCCGAGGAATGAGCAGTTCTTC. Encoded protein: CASSLAGGPRNEQFF.

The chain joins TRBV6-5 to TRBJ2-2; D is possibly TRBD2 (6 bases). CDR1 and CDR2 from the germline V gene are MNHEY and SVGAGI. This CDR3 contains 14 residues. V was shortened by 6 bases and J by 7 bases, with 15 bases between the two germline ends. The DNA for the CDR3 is TGTGCCAGCAGGTTATCGGGAGCGAGCGGGGAGCTGTTTTTT. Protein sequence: CASRLSGASGELFF.

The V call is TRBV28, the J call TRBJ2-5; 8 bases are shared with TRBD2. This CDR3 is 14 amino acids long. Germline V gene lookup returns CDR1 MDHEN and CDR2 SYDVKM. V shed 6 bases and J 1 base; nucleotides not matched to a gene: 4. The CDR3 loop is CASRPLAAQETQYF. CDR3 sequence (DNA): TGTGCCAGCAGACCACTAGCGGCCCAAGAGACCCAGTACTTC.

The CDR3 bases are TGTGCCAGCAAACATAGCGGGAGAGGGGATACGCAGTATTTT. It yields the protein CASKHSGRGDTQYF. This chain uses TRBV27 with TRBJ2-3, with 9 bases aligning to TRBD2. Germline trimming cut 7 bases from V and 6 bases from J; bases unmatched to any gene: 8. This CDR3 comprises 14 residues. Per the germline V gene, CDR1 is MNHEY and CDR2 is SMNVEV (reference sequence).

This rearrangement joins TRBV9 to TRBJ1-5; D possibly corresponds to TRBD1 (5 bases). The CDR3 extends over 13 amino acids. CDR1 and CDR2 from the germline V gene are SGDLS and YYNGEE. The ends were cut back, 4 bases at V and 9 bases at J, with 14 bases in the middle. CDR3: CASSSGGDWPQHF. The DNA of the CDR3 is TGTGCCAGCAGCAGCGGGGGGGATTGGCCCCAGCATTTT.

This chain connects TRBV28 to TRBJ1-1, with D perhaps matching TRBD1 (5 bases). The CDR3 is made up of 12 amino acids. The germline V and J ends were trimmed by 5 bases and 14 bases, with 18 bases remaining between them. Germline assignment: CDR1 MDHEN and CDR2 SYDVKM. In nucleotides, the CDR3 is TGTGCCAGCAGTCCACCCGACAGACCAGTCTTCTTT. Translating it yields CASSPPDRPVFF.

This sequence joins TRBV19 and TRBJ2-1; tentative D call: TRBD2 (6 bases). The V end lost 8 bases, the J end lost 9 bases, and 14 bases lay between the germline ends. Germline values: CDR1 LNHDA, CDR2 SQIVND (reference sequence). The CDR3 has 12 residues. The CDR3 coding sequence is TGTGCCAGTGGGACTTCCCCCCGTGAGCAGTTCTTC. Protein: CASGTSPREQFF.

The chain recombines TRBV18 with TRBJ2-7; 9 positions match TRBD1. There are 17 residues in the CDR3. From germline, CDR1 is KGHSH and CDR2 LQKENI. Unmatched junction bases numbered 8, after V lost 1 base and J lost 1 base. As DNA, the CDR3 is TGTGCCAGCTCACCACTGAAACAGGGGGCGAGTTCCTACGAGCAGTACTTC. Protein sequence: CASSPLKQGASSYEQYF.

As DNA, the CDR3 is TGTGCCAGCAGCCAATCGAACAGGGCCAATCAGCCCCAGCATTTT. Protein: CASSQSNRANQPQHF. J is TRBJ1-5 and V is TRBV3-1 (or the pseudogene TRBV3-2), with a weak D call TRBD1 (6 bases). The CDR3 is made up of 15 amino acids. The V gene lost 2 bases and the J gene lost 3 bases, with 11 bases spanning the gap. From germline, CDR1 is LGHDT and CDR2 YNNKEL (reference sequence).

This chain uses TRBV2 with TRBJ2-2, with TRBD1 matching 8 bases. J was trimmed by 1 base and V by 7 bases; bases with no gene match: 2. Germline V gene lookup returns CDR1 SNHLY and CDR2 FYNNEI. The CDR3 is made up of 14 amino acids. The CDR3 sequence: CASNGQGNTGELFF. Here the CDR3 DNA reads TGTGCCAGCAACGGACAGGGGAACACCGGGGAGCTGTTTTTT.

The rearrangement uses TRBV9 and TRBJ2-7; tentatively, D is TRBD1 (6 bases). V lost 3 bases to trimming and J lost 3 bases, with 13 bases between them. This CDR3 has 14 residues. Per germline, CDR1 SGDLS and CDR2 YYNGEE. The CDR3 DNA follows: TGTGCCAGCAGCGAGTCGGACAGTATCTACGAGCAGTACTTC. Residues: CASSESDSIYEQYF. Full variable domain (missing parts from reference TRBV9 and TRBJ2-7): DSGVTQTPKHLITATGQRVTLRCSPRSGDLSVYWYQQSLDQGLQFLIQYYNGEERAKGNILERFSAQQFPDLHSELNLSSLELGDSALYFCASSESDSIYEQYFGPGTRLTVT.

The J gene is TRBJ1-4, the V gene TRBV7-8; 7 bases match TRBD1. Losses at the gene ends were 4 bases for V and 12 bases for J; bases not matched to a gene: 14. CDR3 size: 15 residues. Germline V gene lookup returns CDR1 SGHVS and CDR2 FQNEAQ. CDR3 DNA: TGTGCCAGCAGCTCATATGGGACCACAGGGGCGCAACTGTTTTTT. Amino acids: CASSSYGTTGAQLFF.

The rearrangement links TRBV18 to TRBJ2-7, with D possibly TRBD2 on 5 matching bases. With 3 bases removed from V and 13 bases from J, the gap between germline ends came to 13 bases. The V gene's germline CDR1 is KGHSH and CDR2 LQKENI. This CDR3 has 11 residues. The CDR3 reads CASSPSGDQYF. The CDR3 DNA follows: TGTGCCAGCTCACCCAGCGGCGACCAATACTTC.

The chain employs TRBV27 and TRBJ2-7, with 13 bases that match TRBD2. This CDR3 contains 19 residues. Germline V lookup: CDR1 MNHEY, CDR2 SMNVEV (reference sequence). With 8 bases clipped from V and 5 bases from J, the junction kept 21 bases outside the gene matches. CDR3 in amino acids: CASRRTGNNPGLAGNEQYF. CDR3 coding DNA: TGTGCCAGCCGGCGGACAGGGAATAATCCGGGACTAGCGGGGAACGAGCAGTACTTC.

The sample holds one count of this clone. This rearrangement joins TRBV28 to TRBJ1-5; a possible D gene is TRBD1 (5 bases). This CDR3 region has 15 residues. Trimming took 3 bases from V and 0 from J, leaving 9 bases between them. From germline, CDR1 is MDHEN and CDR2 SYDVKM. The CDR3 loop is CASSFDSNSNQPQHF. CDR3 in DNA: TGTGCCAGCAGTTTTGACAGTAATAGCAATCAGCCCCAGCATTTT.

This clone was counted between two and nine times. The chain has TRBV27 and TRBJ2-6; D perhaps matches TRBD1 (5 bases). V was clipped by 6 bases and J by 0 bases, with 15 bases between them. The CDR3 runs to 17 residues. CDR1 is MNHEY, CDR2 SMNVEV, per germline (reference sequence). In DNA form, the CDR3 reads TGTGCCAGCAGCATTAAGACAGCTCCCTCTGGGGCCAACGTCCTGACTTTC. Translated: CASSIKTAPSGANVLTF.

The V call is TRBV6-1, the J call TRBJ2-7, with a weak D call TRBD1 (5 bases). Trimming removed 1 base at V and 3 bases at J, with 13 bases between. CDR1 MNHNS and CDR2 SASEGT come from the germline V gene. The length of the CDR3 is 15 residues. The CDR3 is CASSEEGPPLYEQYF. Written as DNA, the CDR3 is TGTGCCAGCAGTGAAGAGGGGCCTCCTCTCTACGAGCAGTACTTC.

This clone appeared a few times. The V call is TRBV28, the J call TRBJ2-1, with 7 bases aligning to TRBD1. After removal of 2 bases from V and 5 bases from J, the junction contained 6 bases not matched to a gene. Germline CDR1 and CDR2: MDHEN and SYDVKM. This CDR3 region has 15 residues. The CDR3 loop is CASSLAGQDNNEQFF. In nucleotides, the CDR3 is TGTGCCAGCAGTTTAGCCGGACAGGACAACAATGAGCAGTTCTTC. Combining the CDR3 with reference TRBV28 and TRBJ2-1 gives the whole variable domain DVKVTQSSRYLVKRTGEKVFLECVQDMDHENMFWYRQDPGLGLRLIYFSYDVKMKEKGDIPEGYSVSREKKERFSLILESASTNQTSMYLCASSLAGQDNNEQFFGPGTRLTVL.

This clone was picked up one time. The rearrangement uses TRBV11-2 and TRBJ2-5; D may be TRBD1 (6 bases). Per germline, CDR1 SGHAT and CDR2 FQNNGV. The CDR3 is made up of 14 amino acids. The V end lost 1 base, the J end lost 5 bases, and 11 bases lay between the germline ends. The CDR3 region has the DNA TGTGCCAGCAGCTTAGTCACGCAGGGGGAGACCCAGTACTTC. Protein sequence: CASSLVTQGETQYF.

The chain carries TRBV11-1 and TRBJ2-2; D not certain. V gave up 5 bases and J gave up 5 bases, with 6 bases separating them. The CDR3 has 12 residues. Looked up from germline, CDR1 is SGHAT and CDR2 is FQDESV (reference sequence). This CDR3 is CASSPLTGELFF. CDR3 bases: TGTGCCAGCAGCCCCCTAACCGGGGAGCTGTTTTTT.

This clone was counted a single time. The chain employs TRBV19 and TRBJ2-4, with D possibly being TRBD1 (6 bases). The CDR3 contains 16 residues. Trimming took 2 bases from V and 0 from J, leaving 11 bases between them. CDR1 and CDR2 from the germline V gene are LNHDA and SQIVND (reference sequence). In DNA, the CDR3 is TGTGCCAGTAGTATATTGGGACACCAAGCCAAAAACATTCAGTACTTC. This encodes CASSILGHQAKNIQYF.

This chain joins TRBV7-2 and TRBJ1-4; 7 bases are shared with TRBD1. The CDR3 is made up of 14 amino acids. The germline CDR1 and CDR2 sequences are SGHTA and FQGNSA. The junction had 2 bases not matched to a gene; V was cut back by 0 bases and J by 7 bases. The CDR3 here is CASSLAGQSEKLFF. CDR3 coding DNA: TGTGCCAGCAGCTTAGCGGGACAGAGTGAAAAACTGTTTTTT. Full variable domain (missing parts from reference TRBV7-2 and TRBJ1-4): GAGVSQSPSNKVTEKGKDVELRCDPISGHTALYWYRQSLGQGLEFLIYFQGNSAPDKSGLPSDRFSAERTGGSVSTLTIQRTQQEDSAVYLCASSLAGQSEKLFFGSGTQLSVL.

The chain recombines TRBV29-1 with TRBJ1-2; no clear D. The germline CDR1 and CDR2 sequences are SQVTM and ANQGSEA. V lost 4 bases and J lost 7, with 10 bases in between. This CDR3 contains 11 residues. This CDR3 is CSVVFGLGYTF. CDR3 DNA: TGCAGCGTTGTTTTTGGGCTTGGCTACACCTTC.

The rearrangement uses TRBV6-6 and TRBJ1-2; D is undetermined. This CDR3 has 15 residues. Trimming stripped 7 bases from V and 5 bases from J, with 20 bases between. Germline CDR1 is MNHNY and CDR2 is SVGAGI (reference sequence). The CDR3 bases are TGTGCCAGCATTTCCCTCGTCGGGTCCTTATATGGCTACACCTTC. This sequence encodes CASISLVGSLYGYTF.